These T cell receptor beta chains were read from a single sample in a study of neoadjuvant nivolumab and ipilimumab in lung cancer. Sequencing was performed with immunoSEQ multiplex PCR; in TCRdb, only in-frame clones are kept and a portion is missing. The sample has some 30,000 clones, about nine tenths seen once. Sequencing was performed on peripheral blood, taken after neoadjuvant nivolumab, alone or with ipilimumab, at or shortly before surgery. Every receptor here comes from an adult with non-small cell lung cancer. Each CDR3 is given with its conserved first and last residue. The D gene is left open where the match is weak. Not every row has a clone size; where given, it reads once, few, many or a size class.

j_call,clone_size,d_call,v_call,cdr3_aa,cdr3_nt
TRBJ1-1,-,-,TRBV27,CASSFLGTEAFF,TGTGCCAGCAGTTTCTTGGGCACTGAAGCTTTCTTT
TRBJ1-2,-,-,TRBV18,CASSQGGDYGYTF,TGTGCCAGCTCACAGGGAGGAGACTATGGCTACACCTTC
TRBJ2-5,-,-,TRBV5-1,CASSSRGDQETQYF,TGCGCCAGCAGCTCGAGGGGGGATCAAGAGACCCAGTACTTC
TRBJ1-3,few,TRBD1,TRBV10-2,CASRSGTVGNTIYF,TGCGCCAGCAGGTCCGGGACAGTCGGAAACACCATATATTTT
TRBJ1-1,-,TRBD1,TRBV18,CASSPGQGAEAFF,TGTGCCAGCTCACCGGGACAGGGGGCTGAAGCTTTCTTT
TRBJ2-5,-,TRBD1,TRBV29-1,CSVVQGALVRQETQYF,TGCAGCGTTGTACAGGGGGCCCTTGTCCGACAAGAGACCCAGTACTTC
TRBJ2-4,-,TRBD1,TRBV5-1,CASSLGGQLKYF,TGCGCCAGCAGCTTGGGGGGACAGTTAAAGTACTTC
TRBJ1-3,-,-,TRBV10-3,CAISERGGLSGNTIYF,TGTGCCATCAGTGAGCGGGGCGGACTCTCTGGAAACACCATATATTTT
TRBJ1-5,-,-,TRBV19,CASSIGVRNQPQHF,TGTGCCAGTAGTATAGGAGTCAGAAATCAGCCCCAGCATTTT
TRBJ2-3,-,-,TRBV7-2,CASSRQLGTDTQYF,TGTGCCAGCAGTCGACAGCTAGGGACAGATACGCAGTATTTT
TRBJ1-1,-,-,TRBV10-3,CAIRGPGGTEAFF,TGTGCCATCAGGGGTCCTGGCGGCACTGAAGCTTTCTTT
TRBJ1-4,-,TRBD1,TRBV6-1,CASSLRTGEKLFF,TGTGCCAGCAGTTTACGGACAGGGGAAAAACTGTTTTTT
TRBJ2-7,once,-,TRBV5-1,CASSPDSSLAYEQYF,TGCGCCAGCAGCCCGGACAGCTCCCTAGCCTACGAGCAGTACTTC
TRBJ1-6,-,-,TRBV9,CASSVEPLSSPLHF,TGTGCCAGCAGCGTAGAGCCCCTCAGTTCACCCCTCCACTTT
TRBJ1-6,once,-,TRBV15,CATSSARGANSPLHF,TGTGCCACCAGCAGCGCACGGGGCGCCAATTCACCCCTCCACTTT
TRBJ2-5,-,-,TRBV25-1,CASSEGPRGTQYF,TGTGCCAGCAGTGAAGGGCCTCGGGGGACCCAGTACTTC
TRBJ1-3,few,-,TRBV2,CASSETGSGNTIYF,TGTGCCAGCAGTGAAACAGGATCTGGAAACACCATATATTTT
TRBJ1-1,-,-,TRBV7-6,CASSLQGDDTEAFF,TGTGCCAGCAGCCTACAGGGAGACGACACTGAAGCTTTCTTT
TRBJ2-1,-,-,TRBV2,CASSETSRSYNEQFF,TGTGCCAGCAGTGAGACAAGCCGCTCCTACAATGAGCAGTTCTTC
TRBJ1-5,-,TRBD1,TRBV6-5,CASSYGQGSNQPQHF,TGTGCCAGCAGTTACGGACAGGGGTCCAATCAGCCCCAGCATTTT
TRBJ2-3,-,-,TRBV20-1,CSASLLDTQYF,TGCAGTGCCAGTCTTTTGGATACGCAGTATTTT
TRBJ2-1,-,-,TRBV5-4,CASSFLGLQDPEQFF,TGTGCCAGCAGCTTCTTAGGACTTCAAGATCCTGAGCAGTTCTTC
TRBJ1-1,-,TRBD1,TRBV6-6,CASGGQKGNTEAFF,TGTGCCAGCGGGGGACAGAAGGGAAACACTGAAGCTTTCTTT
TRBJ2-7,-,-,TRBV10-3,CAISESPSAYEQYF,TGTGCCATCAGTGAGTCGCCTAGCGCCTACGAGCAGTACTTC
TRBJ2-7,-,-,TRBV6-7,CASRTHTGFYEQYF,TGTGCCAGCAGAACACATACAGGGTTCTACGAGCAGTACTTC
TRBJ1-4,-,-,TRBV7-2,CASSLERDEKLFF,TGTGCCAGCAGCTTAGAAAGGGATGAAAAACTGTTTTTT
TRBJ2-7,-,-,TRBV11-3,CASSLGASSYEQYF,TGTGCCAGCAGCTTAGGCGCGAGCTCCTACGAGCAGTACTTC
TRBJ1-1,-,-,TRBV6-1,CASSEEERRAFF,TGTGCCAGCAGTGAGGAGGAGAGAAGGGCTTTCTTT
TRBJ2-3,-,-,TRBV6-5,CASRPGQATDTQYF,TGTGCCAGCAGACCGGGCCAGGCGACAGATACGCAGTATTTT
TRBJ2-7,-,TRBD2,TRBV5-1,CASSLSGDLYEQYF,TGCGCCAGCAGCTTGAGCGGGGATCTCTACGAGCAGTACTTC
TRBJ2-7,-,TRBD1,TRBV28,CASSTTGTGYCEQYF,TGTGCCAGCTCGACGACCGGGACAGGGTATTGCGAGCAGTACTTC
TRBJ2-7,-,TRBD2,TRBV2,CASNVRGGLYEQYF,TGTGCCAGCAACGTGCGGGGAGGGCTTTACGAGCAGTACTTC
TRBJ2-5,-,-,TRBV4-2,CASSLRRVETQYF,TGTGCCAGCAGCCTCCGAAGGGTTGAGACCCAGTACTTC
TRBJ1-6,-,-,TRBV7-9,CASSLQGSPLHF,TGTGCCAGCAGCTTACAAGGTTCACCCCTCCACTTT
TRBJ2-1,-,-,TRBV18,CASSPPARSSYNEQFF,TGTGCCAGCTCACCACCGGCGCGGAGCTCCTACAATGAGCAGTTCTTC
TRBJ1-4,-,TRBD1,TRBV2,CASRGRQGSNEKLFF,TGTGCCAGCAGGGGACGACAGGGGTCTAATGAAAAACTGTTTTTT
TRBJ2-3,-,TRBD2,TRBV7-7,CASSVAGGLGDTQYF,TGTGCCAGCAGCGTAGCGGGGGGGCTGGGAGATACGCAGTATTTT
TRBJ2-5,-,-,TRBV9,CASSVGLGGGGQETQYF,TGTGCCAGCAGCGTAGGTCTGGGGGGCGGAGGCCAAGAGACCCAGTACTTC
TRBJ2-2,-,-,TRBV29-1,CSVEQGSGELFF,TGCAGCGTTGAACAGGGTTCCGGGGAGCTGTTTTTT
TRBJ2-7,-,-,TRBV7-2,CASSSYGAARAEQYF,TGTGCCAGCAGCTCATACGGAGCAGCTCGGGCCGAGCAGTACTTC